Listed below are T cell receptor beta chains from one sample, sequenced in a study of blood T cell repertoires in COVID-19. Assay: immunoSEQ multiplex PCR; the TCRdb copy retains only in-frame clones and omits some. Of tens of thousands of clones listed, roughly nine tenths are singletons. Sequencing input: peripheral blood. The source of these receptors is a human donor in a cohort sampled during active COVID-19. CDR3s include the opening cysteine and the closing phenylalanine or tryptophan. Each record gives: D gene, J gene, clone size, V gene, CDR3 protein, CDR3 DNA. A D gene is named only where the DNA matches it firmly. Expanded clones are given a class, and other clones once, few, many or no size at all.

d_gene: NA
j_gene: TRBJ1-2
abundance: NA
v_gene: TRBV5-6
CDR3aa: CASSLRGGENYGYTF
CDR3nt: TGTGCCAGCAGCTTGCGCGGGGGAGAGAACTATGGCTACACCTTC

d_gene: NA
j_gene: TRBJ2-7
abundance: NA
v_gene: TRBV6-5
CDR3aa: CASSGLAGSSYEQYF
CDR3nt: TGTGCCAGCAGCGGATTGGCGGGAAGCTCCTACGAGCAGTACTTC

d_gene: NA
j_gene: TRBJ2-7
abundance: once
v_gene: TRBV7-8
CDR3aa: CASSLVGGSYEQYF
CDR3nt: TGTGCCAGCAGCTTAGTGGGGGGATCCTACGAGCAGTACTTC

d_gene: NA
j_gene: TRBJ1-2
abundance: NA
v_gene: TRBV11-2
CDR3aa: CASSLDVTGRYGYTF
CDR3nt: TGTGCCAGCAGCTTAGATGTAACAGGCCGCTATGGCTACACCTTC

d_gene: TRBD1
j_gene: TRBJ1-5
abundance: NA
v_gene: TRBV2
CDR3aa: CASSATGAPNQPQHF
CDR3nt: TGTGCCAGCAGCGCGACAGGGGCACCTAATCAGCCCCAGCATTTT

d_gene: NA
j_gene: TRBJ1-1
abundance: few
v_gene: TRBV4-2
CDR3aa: CASSPEPGWTEAFF
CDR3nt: TGTGCCAGCAGCCCCGAGCCAGGGTGGACTGAAGCTTTCTTT

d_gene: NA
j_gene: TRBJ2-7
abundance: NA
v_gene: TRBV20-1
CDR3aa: CSASYSLDSSYEQYF
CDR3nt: TGCAGTGCTAGTTACTCTCTCGACAGCTCCTACGAGCAGTACTTC

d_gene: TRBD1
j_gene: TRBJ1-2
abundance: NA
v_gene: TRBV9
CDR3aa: CASSLRQGGYGYTF
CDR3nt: TGTGCCAGCAGCCTACGACAGGGTGGCTATGGCTACACCTTC

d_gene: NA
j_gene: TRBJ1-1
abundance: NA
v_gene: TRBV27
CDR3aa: CASSLEGRHTEAFF
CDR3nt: TGTGCCAGCAGTTTGGAGGGGCGCCACACTGAAGCTTTCTTT

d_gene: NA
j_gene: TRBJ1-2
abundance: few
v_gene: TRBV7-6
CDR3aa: CARRPGDYGYTF
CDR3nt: TGTGCCAGGAGACCAGGGGACTATGGCTACACCTTC

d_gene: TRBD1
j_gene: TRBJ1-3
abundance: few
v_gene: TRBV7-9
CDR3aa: CASSLAGQYSGNTIYF
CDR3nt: TGTGCCAGCAGCTTAGCGGGACAGTACTCTGGAAACACCATATATTTT

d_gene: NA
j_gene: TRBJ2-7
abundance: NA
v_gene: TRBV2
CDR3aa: CASSVNYEQYF
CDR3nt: TGTGCCAGCAGTGTCAACTACGAGCAGTACTTC

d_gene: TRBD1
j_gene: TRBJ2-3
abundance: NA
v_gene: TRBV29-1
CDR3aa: CSVEDRDSAFTDTQYF
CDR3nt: TGCAGCGTTGAAGACCGGGACAGTGCCTTCACAGATACGCAGTATTTT

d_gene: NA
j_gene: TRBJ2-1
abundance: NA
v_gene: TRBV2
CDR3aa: CASSGKGVSHYNEQFF
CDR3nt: TGTGCCAGCAGCGGAAAGGGAGTCTCCCACTACAATGAGCAGTTCTTC

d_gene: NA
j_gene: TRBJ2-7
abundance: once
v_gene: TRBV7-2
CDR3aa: CASSLAGDTYEQYF
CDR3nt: TGTGCCAGCAGCTTAGCGGGGGACACTTACGAGCAGTACTTC

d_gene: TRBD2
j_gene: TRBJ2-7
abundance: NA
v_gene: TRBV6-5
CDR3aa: CASSYASGSYEQYF
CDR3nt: TGTGCCAGCAGTTACGCTAGCGGGAGCTACGAGCAGTACTTC

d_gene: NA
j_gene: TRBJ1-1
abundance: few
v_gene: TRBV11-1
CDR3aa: CASSSWANTEAFF
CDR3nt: TGTGCCAGCAGCTCATGGGCTAACACTGAAGCTTTCTTT

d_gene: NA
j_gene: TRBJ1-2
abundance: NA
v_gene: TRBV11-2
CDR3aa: CASSLAGITNYGYTF
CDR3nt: TGTGCCAGCAGCTTAGCGGGGATTACTAACTATGGCTACACCTTC

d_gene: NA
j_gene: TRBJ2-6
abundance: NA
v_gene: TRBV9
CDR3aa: CASSSPKQSLLTGANVLTF
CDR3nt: TGTGCCAGCAGCTCCCCGAAACAGTCGTTGTTGACTGGGGCCAACGTCCTGACTTTC

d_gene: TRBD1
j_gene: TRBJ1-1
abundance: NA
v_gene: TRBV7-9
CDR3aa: CASSLTQGARGTEAFF
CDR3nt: TGTGCCAGCAGCTTGACACAGGGGGCGCGCGGCACTGAAGCTTTCTTT

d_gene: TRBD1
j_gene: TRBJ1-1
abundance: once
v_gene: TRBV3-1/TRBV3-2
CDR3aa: CASSQDEQGVSGLVTQNTEAFF
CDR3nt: TGTGCCAGCAGCCAAGACGAACAGGGGGTCTCCGGGTTAGTTACCCAGAACACTGAAGCTTTCTTT

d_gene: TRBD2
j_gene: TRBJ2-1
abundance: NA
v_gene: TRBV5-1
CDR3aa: CASSSLLAGGLNEQFF
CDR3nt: TGCGCCAGCAGCTCTCTTCTAGCGGGGGGGTTGAATGAGCAGTTCTTC

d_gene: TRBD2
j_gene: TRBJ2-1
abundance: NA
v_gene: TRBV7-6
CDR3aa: CASSRTSIGDEQFF
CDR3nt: TGTGCCAGCAGTCGGACTAGCATCGGGGATGAGCAGTTCTTC

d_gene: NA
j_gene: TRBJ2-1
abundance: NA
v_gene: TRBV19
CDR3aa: CASSIVVENEQFF
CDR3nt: TGTGCCAGTAGTATAGTAGTAGAAAATGAGCAGTTCTTC